This TCR beta chain was observed in a study of PD-L1 blockade in urothelial cancer. Looking at the study overall: Blood yielded a median of about 140,000 T cells per sample.

The V and J ends lost 5 bases and 5 bases, in that order; junction bases with no gene match: 13. Per the germline V gene, CDR1 is MNHEY and CDR2 is SMNVEV (reference sequence). The CDR3 totals 16 residues. TCRdb's table, derived via immunoSEQ multiplex PCR, lists solely in-frame clones and lacks some. The sample has around 40,000 clones, 80% to 90% seen once. The diagnosis in patients was locally advanced or metastatic urothelial carcinoma. Details on this clone: What it binds is unknown.

Study-level results: Tumor-linked clones in blood grew more by 3 weeks in durable-benefit patients. Below-median pretreatment blood TCR clonality was a predictor of better survival.

This rearrangement joins TRBV27 to TRBJ2-5; 8 bases are a match to TRBD1. The sample consisted of PBMCs, taken around atezolizumab (anti-PD-L1) treatment. The sequence came from a man aged 60 to 69 with urothelial cancer. CDR3 bases: TGTGCCAGCAGTCTTTTAATGGACAGGGTCCGCGAGACCCAGTACTTC. It encodes CASSLLMDRVRETQYF.